Listed here are 26 T cell receptor beta chains from one sample, sequenced in a study of blood T cells in healthy people across ages. A second PCR, run for roughly 7 to 11 cycles, used a sample-barcoded 5' primer plus a J-beta primer mix. TCRdb analysed the 5' RACE reads with MiXCR anew, one entry per CDR3 protein. The data hold about 700,000 distinct CDR3 sequences, with approximately 31% observed a single time. Specimen: blood. The receptors originated from an elderly woman in good health.

As for this clonotype: A junction boundary mismatches the germline segment, possibly from a read error. The chain recombines TRBV15 with TRBJ1-5, with 7 bases aligning to TRBD1. The CDR3 totals 15 residues. Per germline, CDR1 LNHNV and CDR2 YYDKDF (reference sequence). This CDR3 is CTTSREEQGYQPQHF. In DNA form, the CDR3 reads TGTACCACCAGCAGAGAGGAACAGGGGTATCAGCCCCAGCATTTT. Supplemented by reference TRBV15 and TRBJ1-5, the full variable domain reads DAMVIQNPRYQVTQFGKPVTLSCSQTLNHNVMYWYQQKSSQAPKLLFHYYDKDFNNEADTPDNFQSRRPNTSFCFLDIRSPGLGDTAMYLCTTSREEQGYQPQHFGDGTRLSIL.

A remark on this clonotype: This could be a read error, since a much larger clone is one nucleotide away. This chain joins TRBV7-2 and TRBJ1-2; tentatively, D is TRBD1 (5 bases). There are 11 residues in the CDR3. The germline V and J ends were trimmed by 4 bases and 12 bases, with 12 bases remaining between them. Germline lookup yields CDR1 SGHTA and CDR2 FQGNSA. Here the CDR3 DNA reads TGTGCCAGCAGCTCCCCAAGGGGCCACACCTTC. Translating gives CASSSPRGHTF.

At least ten counts were recorded for this clonotype. The J gene is TRBJ1-2, the V gene TRBV5-6; D is possibly TRBD1 (6 bases). The CDR3 is 13 residues long. V lost 0 bases, J lost 8 bases, and 11 bases lay in between. From germline, CDR1 is SGHDT and CDR2 YYEEEE. The DNA for the CDR3 is TGTGCCAGCAGCTTGGCTTCAGGGGACGGCTACACCTTC. Amino acid sequence: CASSLASGDGYTF.

The rearrangement joins TRBV27 to TRBJ2-3, with 12 positions matching TRBD2. Looked up from germline, CDR1 is MNHEY and CDR2 is SMNVEV (reference sequence). V was pared by 6 bases and J by 1 base, with 8 bases of the junction left unmatched. This CDR3 is built from 17 residues. The CDR3 sequence: CASRPLAGGRGTDTQYF. DNA of the CDR3: TGTGCCAGCAGGCCACTAGCGGGGGGCCGTGGCACAGATACGCAGTATTTT.

This clonotype showed up many times. V and J are TRBV20-1 and TRBJ2-1; D unclear. Trimming took 3 bases from V and 5 from J, leaving 5 bases between them. The CDR3 length is 11 residues. The germline V gene encodes CDR1 DFQATT and CDR2 SNEGSKA (reference sequence). The DNA for the CDR3 is TGCAGTGCTAGCTATAACAATGAGCAGTTCTTC. This encodes CSASYNNEQFF.

In this sample, this clonotype turned up a few times. This may be a read error: a much more frequent sequence differs by one nucleotide. V and J are TRBV6-2 or TRBV6-3 and TRBJ2-4, with D hard to call. The J call could be wrong; TRBJ2-7 is a better fit for the DNA end. The length of the CDR3 is 11 residues. CDR1 MNHEY and CDR2 SVGEGT come from the germline V gene. The CDR3 is CASRYLHEQYF. CDR3 DNA sequence: TGTGCCAGCAGGTACTTGCACGAGCAGTACTTC.

This clonotype has ten or more counts. V is TRBV7-2 and J is TRBJ2-5; TRBD2 matches at 8 bases. V lost 3 bases, J lost 5 bases, and 5 bases stayed unmatched. There are 14 residues in the CDR3. Looked up from germline, CDR1 is SGHTA and CDR2 is FQGNSA. The CDR3, as DNA: TGTGCCAGCAGCTTGGGACGGGGGGGGGAGACCCAGTACTTC. Amino acids: CASSLGRGGETQYF.

This clonotype was seen once. The V and J genes are TRBV5-1 and TRBJ2-3; D call uncertain. The V gene lost 0 bases and the J gene lost 4 bases, with 6 bases spanning the gap. This CDR3 contains 13 residues. CDR1 is SGHRS and CDR2 is YFSETQ in the germline V gene. CDR3 DNA: TGCGCCAGCAGCTTGGAAACCCCAGATACGCAGTATTTT. Its protein is CASSLETPDTQYF. Based on the CDR3 plus reference TRBV5-1 and TRBJ2-3, the full variable domain is KAGVTQTPRYLIKTRGQQVTLSCSPISGHRSVSWYQQTPGQGLQFLFEYFSETQRNKGNFPGRFSGRQFSNSRSEMNVSTLELGDSALYLCASSLETPDTQYFGPGTRLTVL.

The chain is built from TRBV6-2 or TRBV6-3 and TRBJ2-2, with TRBD1 identical over 7 bases. V dropped 6 bases and J dropped 6; count of bases not matched to a gene: 7. The CDR3 has 14 amino acids. Germline-derived CDR1 and CDR2 are MNHEY and SVGEGT. CDR3: CASRTYRGAGELFF. Written as DNA, the CDR3 is TGTGCCAGCAGGACCTACAGGGGAGCCGGGGAGCTGTTTTTT.

This clonotype was recorded many times. This rearrangement joins TRBV3-1 to TRBJ1-4; tentatively, D is TRBD1 (6 bases). This CDR3 is 16 amino acids long. Trimming left V 2 bases short and J 8 bases short, with 18 bases between. CDR1 is LGHDT, CDR2 YNNKEL, per germline (reference sequence). In DNA form, the CDR3 reads TGTGCCAGCAGCCAAAGGGGGACGCCGCAGGGCGAAAAACTGTTTTTT. It specifies CASSQRGTPQGEKLFF. Drawing the rest from reference TRBV3-1 and TRBJ1-4, the complete variable domain is DTAVSQTPKYLVTQMGNDKSIKCEQNLGHDTMYWYKQDSKKFLKIMFSYNNKELIINETVPNRFSPKSPDKAHLNLHINSLELGDSAVYFCASSQRGTPQGEKLFFGSGTQLSVL.

In this sample, this clonotype turned up many times. The CDR3 DNA reads as TGTGCCAGCAGCTTGGGACAGGGAAGTCATAGTGAGCAGTTCTTC. Translation: CASSLGQGSHSEQFF. The V and J genes are TRBV9 and TRBJ2-1; 9 bases are a match to TRBD1. This CDR3 spans 15 amino acids. Germline CDR1 reads SGDLS; CDR2 reads YYNGEE. Trimming removed 4 bases from V and 9 bases from J; junction bases left unmatched: 11.

This clonotype was observed a few times. Being one base from a much bigger clone, this may be a read error. V is TRBV12-3 or TRBV12-4 and J is TRBJ2-4; the match to TRBD1 covers 7 bases. The CDR3 spans 15 residues. Germline trimming cut 6 bases from V and 3 bases from J; bases unmatched to any gene: 8. The CDR3 loop is CASSQAGGGKNIQYF. The CDR3 DNA follows: TGTGCCAGCAGCCAGGCAGGGGGTGGCAAAAACATTCAGTACTTC.

This clonotype was picked up a small number of times. The V gene is TRBV7-6, the J gene TRBJ1-4, with a tentative D call TRBD1 (6 bases). The germline V gene has CDR1 SGHVS and CDR2 FNYEAQ. The germline V and J ends were trimmed by 2 bases and 3 bases, with 13 bases remaining between them. The CDR3 extends over 16 amino acids. DNA of the CDR3: TGTGCCAGCAGCTTAAGGGGGGCAGGCCCTAATGAAAAACTGTTTTTT. Its translation: CASSLRGAGPNEKLFF.

This clonotype was seen at least ten times. J is TRBJ2-6 and V is TRBV6-1, with D tentatively TRBD2 (5 bases). Trimming took 4 bases from V and 4 from J, leaving 11 bases between them. Germline V gene sequence: CDR1 MNHNS, CDR2 SASEGT. This CDR3 has 15 amino acids. This chain's CDR3 is CASSVGRSGANVLTF. As DNA, the CDR3 is TGTGCCAGCAGTGTAGGGAGATCCGGGGCCAACGTCCTGACTTTC.

In this sample, this clonotype turned up many times. The V gene is TRBV20-1, the J gene TRBJ2-1, with D possibly called TRBD1 or TRBD2 (6 bases each). V was clipped by 5 bases and J by 12 bases, with 17 bases between them. The V gene's germline CDR1 is DFQATT and CDR2 SNEGSKA (reference sequence). The CDR3 contains 12 residues. The CDR3 region is CSASAGGTRQFF. The CDR3 DNA reads as TGCAGTGCTTCGGCGGGCGGGACAAGGCAGTTCTTC.

This clonotype was detected ten times or more. V and J are TRBV2 and TRBJ2-3, with D perhaps TRBD2 (6 bases). V lost 4 bases and J lost 11, with 16 bases in between. The CDR3 totals 13 residues. Germline V gene data show CDR1 as SNHLY and CDR2 as FYNNEI. The CDR3 coding sequence is TGTGCCAGCAGTGGGACTACCCTTTGGGGGCAGTATTTT. It yields the protein CASSGTTLWGQYF.

This clonotype has only a few counts. The chain employs TRBV18 and TRBJ2-5; 11 bases line up with TRBD1. The end of the DNA fits TRBJ2-7 better, so the J call may be wrong. CDR3 length equals 15 residues. The germline V gene encodes CDR1 KGHSH and CDR2 LQKENI. The CDR3 region is CASSLPGQGGYEQYF. CDR3 in DNA: TGTGCCAGCTCACTTCCGGGACAGGGGGGATACGAGCAGTACTTC.

V usage is TRBV20-1 and J usage is TRBJ2-4; TRBD1 matches 9 bases. Per germline, CDR1 DFQATT and CDR2 SNEGSKA (reference sequence). The CDR3 runs to 11 residues. V shed 5 bases, J shed 15 bases, and the junction held 8 bases outside the gene matches. DNA for the CDR3: TGCAGTGCTGCCAACCGGGACAGGGTGTACTTC. Its protein product is CSAANRDRVYF.

This clonotype was observed many times. The chain carries TRBV30 and TRBJ2-7; perhaps TRBD1 as D (5 bases). Germline lookup yields CDR1 GTSNPN and CDR2 SVGIG (reference sequence). Trimming stripped 2 bases from V and 3 bases from J, with 11 bases between. The CDR3 consists of 13 residues. CDR3 sequence (DNA): TGTGCCTGGAGTAAGGACACAAACTACGAGCAGTACTTC. As protein: CAWSKDTNYEQYF.

In the case of this clonotype: A much larger clone differs by one base, so this may be a read error. The chain recombines TRBV20-1 with TRBJ2-5; D possibly uses TRBD1 or TRBD2 (5 bases each). This CDR3 comprises 13 residues. Trimming left V 5 bases short and J 11 bases short, with 21 bases between. Germline V CDR1 and CDR2: DFQATT, SNEGSKA (reference sequence). As DNA, the CDR3 is TGCAGTGCTGTCAATTCGGGGCACAATGAGCAGTACTTC. Its translation: CSAVNSGHNEQYF.

This clonotype has ten or more counts. The CDR3 sequence is CASSRGTSVSTDTQYF. CDR3 coding DNA: TGTGCCAGCAGCCGGGGGACTAGCGTTAGCACAGATACGCAGTATTTT. This sequence joins TRBV4-2 and TRBJ2-3; 10 positions match TRBD2. The CDR3 totals 16 residues. With 4 bases clipped from V and 0 bases from J, the junction kept 4 bases outside the gene matches. Germline lookup yields CDR1 LGHNA and CDR2 YNFKEQ.

This clonotype has ten or more counts. The chain couples TRBV21-1 to TRBJ2-5; the tabulated D call, TRBD2, remains unverified against the DNA. TRBV21-1 is a recognized pseudogene. CDR3 length equals 18 residues. CDR3 coding DNA: TGTGCCAGGGTTGCCAGGGACTTGTTAGCCCTCTCCCCAGAGACCCAGTACTTC. This codes for CARVARDLLALSPETQYF.

There are many counts of this clonotype. The chain joins TRBV20-1 to TRBJ1-1; D is perhaps TRBD1 (5 bases). This CDR3 is 14 amino acids long. V gave up 5 bases and J gave up 1 base, with 14 bases separating them. Looked up from germline, CDR1 is DFQATT and CDR2 is SNEGSKA (reference sequence). The DNA of the CDR3 is TGCAGTGCTGGAGCTACCGGGACGAACACTGAAGCTTTCTTT. Translated, it gives CSAGATGTNTEAFF.

This clonotype was seen only a few times. CDR3 protein: CSASYGPYNEQFF. DNA for the CDR3: TGCAGTGCTAGCTACGGGCCCTACAATGAGCAGTTCTTC. The chain joins TRBV20-1 to TRBJ2-1; D is unresolved. The CDR3 has 13 amino acids. In germline, CDR1 is DFQATT, CDR2 SNEGSKA (reference sequence). V dropped 3 bases and J dropped 2 bases, with 8 bases sitting between them.

This clonotype was found a few times. The rearrangement joins TRBV5-6 to TRBJ1-1; D gene uncertain. Trimming took off 6 bases at V and 3 bases at J, with 15 bases between the two ends. The CDR3 length is 14 residues. The germline CDR1 and CDR2 sequences are SGHDT and YYEEEE. The CDR3 DNA reads TGTGCCAGCATTCGGGTTGGTCGGGACACTGAAGCTTTCTTT. Protein: CASIRVGRDTEAFF. The full variable domain, in which reference TRBV5-6 and TRBJ1-1 provide the parts outside the CDR3, is DAGVTQSPTHLIKTRGQQVTLRCSPKSGHDTVSWYQQALGQGPQFIFQYYEEEERQRGNFPDRFSGHQFPNYSSELNVNALLLGDSALYLCASIRVGRDTEAFFGQGTRLTVV.

This clonotype came up a few times. The V gene is TRBV3-1, the J gene TRBJ1-5; D is perhaps TRBD1 (5 bases). CDR1 and CDR2 from the germline V gene are LGHDT and YNNKEL (reference sequence). V lost 4 bases, J lost 1 base, and 17 bases lay in between. There are 17 residues in the CDR3. The CDR3 DNA reads as TGTGCCAGCAGCCCGTCAGGGAGCCGAGGGAGCAATCAGCCCCAGCATTTT. Amino acid sequence: CASSPSGSRGSNQPQHF.